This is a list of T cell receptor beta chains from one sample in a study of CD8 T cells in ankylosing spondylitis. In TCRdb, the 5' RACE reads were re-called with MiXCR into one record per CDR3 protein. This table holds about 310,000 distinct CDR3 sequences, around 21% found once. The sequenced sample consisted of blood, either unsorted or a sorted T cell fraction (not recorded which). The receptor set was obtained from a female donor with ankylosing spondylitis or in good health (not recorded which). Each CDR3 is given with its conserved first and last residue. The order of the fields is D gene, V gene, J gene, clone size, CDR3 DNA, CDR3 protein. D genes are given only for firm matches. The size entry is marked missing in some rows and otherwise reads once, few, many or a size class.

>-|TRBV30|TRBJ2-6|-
TGTGCCTGGATCCAGGACTCTGGGGCCAACGTCCTGACTTTC
CAWIQDSGANVLTF
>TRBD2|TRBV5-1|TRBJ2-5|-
TGCGCCAGCAGCTTGCCACCGACTAGCGACACGTACCAAGAGACCCAGTACTTC
CASSLPPTSDTYQETQYF
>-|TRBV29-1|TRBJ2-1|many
TGCAGCACAAAGGGAGTAGCGCAAAATGAGCAGTTCTTC
CSTKGVAQNEQFF
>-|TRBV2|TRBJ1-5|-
TGTGCCTCAAGGAGTGGGGGGGGAAGCAATCAGCCCCAGCATTTT
CASRSGGGSNQPQHF
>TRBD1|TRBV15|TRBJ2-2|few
TGTGCCACCAGCAGTGCTAGACCAGGGGGCGTAACCGGGGAGCTGTTTTTT
CATSSARPGGVTGELFF
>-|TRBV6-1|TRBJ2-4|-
TGTGCCAGCGCAGGGACACCTTCGACTAGGAGAGCCAAAAACATTCAGTACTTC
CASAGTPSTRRAKNIQYF
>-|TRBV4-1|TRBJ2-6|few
TGCGCCAGCAGCCAAGAGGGAGGGGACAGACCCTCTGGGGCCAACGTCCTGACTTTC
CASSQEGGDRPSGANVLTF
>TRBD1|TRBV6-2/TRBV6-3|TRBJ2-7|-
TGTGCCAGCAGTCTACAGGGGGTAGTCTACGAGCAGTACTTC
CASSLQGVVYEQYF
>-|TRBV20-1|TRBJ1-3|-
TGCAGTGCCCGGAGGGGGAAAAGCTCTGGAAACACCATATATTTT
CSARRGKSSGNTIYF
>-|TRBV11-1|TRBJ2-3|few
TGTGCCAGCAGCCGTGGACTATCCGCAGATACGCAGTATTTT
CASSRGLSADTQYF
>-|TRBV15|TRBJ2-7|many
TGTGCCACCAGCAGAGACGACACCGAGCAGTACTTC
CATSRDDTEQYF
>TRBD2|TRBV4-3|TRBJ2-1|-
TGCGCCAGCAGCCAAGACGGAGCGGGAGGGCCGGTTGAGCAGTTCTTC
CASSQDGAGGPVEQFF
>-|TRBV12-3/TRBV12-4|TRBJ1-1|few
TGTGCCAGCAGCCGATGGCGGGGGGTTGAAGCTTTCTTT
CASSRWRGVEAFF
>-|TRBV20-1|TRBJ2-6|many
TGCAGTGCTTCAAAGGGCTCTGGGGCCAACGTCCTGACTTTC
CSASKGSGANVLTF
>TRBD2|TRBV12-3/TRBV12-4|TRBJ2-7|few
TGTGCCAGCAGTTCATCCGGGACTAGTAGCTACGAGCAGTACTTC
CASSSSGTSSYEQYF
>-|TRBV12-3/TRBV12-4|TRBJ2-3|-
TGTGCCAGCAGTACGACAGGCCGCACAGATACGCAGTATTTT
CASSTTGRTDTQYF
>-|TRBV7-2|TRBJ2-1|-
TGTGCCAGCAGCTTAGAAGCAGAAACCTACAATGAGCAGTTCTTC
CASSLEAETYNEQFF
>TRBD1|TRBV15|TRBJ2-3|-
TGTGCCACCAGCAGAGATTACAGGGGAACAGATACGCAGTATTTT
CATSRDYRGTDTQYF
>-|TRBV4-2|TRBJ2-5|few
TGTGCCAGCAGCCAGAACCGCCCAACGCCGTCTCACTCGGGGGTTTGCGAGACCCAGTACTTC
CASSQNRPTPSHSGVCETQYF
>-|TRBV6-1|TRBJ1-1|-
TGTGCCAGCAAGATCTCGGGGGCGGGTGCTGAAGCTTTCTTT
CASKISGAGAEAFF
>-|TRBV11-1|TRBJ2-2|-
TGTGCCAGCAGCTCCGGAGGGCCTGTCACCGGAGAGCTGTTTTTT
CASSSGGPVTGELFF
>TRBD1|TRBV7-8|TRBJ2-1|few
TGTGCCAGCAGCTCCGGACAGGGGCCCCCCAATTGGGAGCAGTTCTTC
CASSSGQGPPNWEQFF
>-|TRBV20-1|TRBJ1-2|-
TGCAGTGCTAGAGCTATATATGGCTACACCTTC
CSARAIYGYTF
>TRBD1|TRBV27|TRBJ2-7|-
TGTGCCAGCAGAGGACAGGGAGAGGACGAGCAGTACTTC
CASRGQGEDEQYF
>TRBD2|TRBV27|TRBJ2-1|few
TGTGCCAGCAGTCTACAGGGATTCGGACTAGCGGGAGAATGGGGTGAGCAGTTCTTC
CASSLQGFGLAGEWGEQFF
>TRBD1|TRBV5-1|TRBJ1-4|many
TGCGCCAGCAGCTTGGGGGACAGGTGGGAAAAACTGTTTTTT
CASSLGDRWEKLFF
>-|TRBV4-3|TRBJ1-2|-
TGCGCCAGCAGCCAAGATAGGACAGTCGGGGGCTACACCTTC
CASSQDRTVGGYTF
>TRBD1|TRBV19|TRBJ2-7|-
TGTGCCAGTAGTACGGGACAGGGACAGAAGCGAGAGCAGTACTTC
CASSTGQGQKREQYF
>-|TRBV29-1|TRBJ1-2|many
TGCAGCGCCCAGCAAGGACCTAACTATGGCTACACCTTC
CSAQQGPNYGYTF
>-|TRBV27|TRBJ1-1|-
TGTGCCAGCAGTTTAAACAGGGTCACTGAAGCTTTCTTT
CASSLNRVTEAFF
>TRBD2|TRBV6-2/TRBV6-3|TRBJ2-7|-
TGTGCCAGCAGTCCCCGGGACAGAACTAGCGGGAGATCCCACGAGCAGTACTTC
CASSPRDRTSGRSHEQYF
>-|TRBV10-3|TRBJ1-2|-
TGTGCCATCAGTGAGATGCGGGAAGATGGCTACACCTTC
CAISEMREDGYTF
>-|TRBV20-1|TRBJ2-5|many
TGCAGTGCGGATCTGCAAGAGACCCAGTACTTC
CSADLQETQYF
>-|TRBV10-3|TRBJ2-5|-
TGTGCCATCAGTGAGTCACGGGATATATCTGGAGAGACCCAGTACTTC
CAISESRDISGETQYF
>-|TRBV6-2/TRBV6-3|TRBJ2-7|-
TGTGCCAGCAGTTACTCCTGGGACTACGAGCAGTACTTC
CASSYSWDYEQYF
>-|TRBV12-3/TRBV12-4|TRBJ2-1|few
TGTGCCAGCAGTTTGGACGGGAGCCAGAACAATGAGCAGTTCTTC
CASSLDGSQNNEQFF
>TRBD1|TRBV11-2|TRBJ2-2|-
TGTGCCAGCAGCGCCGACAGGGCAGGGGAGCTGTTTTTT
CASSADRAGELFF
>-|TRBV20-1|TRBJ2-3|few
TGCAGTGCTACATCGGGGGCAGATACGCAGTATTTT
CSATSGADTQYF
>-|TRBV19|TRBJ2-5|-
TGTGCCAGTAGTGCCGGACAGAAAGAGACCCAGTACTTC
CASSAGQKETQYF
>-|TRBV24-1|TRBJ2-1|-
TGTGCCACCAGTGATTTTTCGGAGTTCGGAAGGAATGAGCAGTTCTTC
CATSDFSEFGRNEQFF
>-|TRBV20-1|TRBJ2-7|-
TGCAGTGCTAGAGATCCGGCTCCCAGATATGAGCAGTACTTC
CSARDPAPRYEQYF
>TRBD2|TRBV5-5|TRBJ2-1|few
TGTGCCAGCAGCTTGGAGTTGGGGGGGATCTTCTCCTACAATGAGCAGTTCTTC
CASSLELGGIFSYNEQFF
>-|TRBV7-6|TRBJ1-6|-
TGTGCCAGCAGCTTAGAGGGCCGCTATAATTCACCCCTCCACTTT
CASSLEGRYNSPLHF
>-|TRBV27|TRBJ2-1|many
TGTGCCAGCAGTTTATCTAGCGGGACAGGAAATGAGCAGTTCTTC
CASSLSSGTGNEQFF
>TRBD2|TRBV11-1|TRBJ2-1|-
TGTGCCAGCAGCTTCTTAGCGGGAGGATCCTACAATGAGCAGTTCTTC
CASSFLAGGSYNEQFF
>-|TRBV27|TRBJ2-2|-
TGTGCCAGCAGTTTATCCTGGCAGATTAGATTGACCGGGGAGCTGTTTTTT
CASSLSWQIRLTGELFF
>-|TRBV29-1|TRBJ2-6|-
TGCAGCGCCCCTATAGGAGCTGGGGCCAACGTCCTGACTTTC
CSAPIGAGANVLTF
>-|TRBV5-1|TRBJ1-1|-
TGCGCCAGCAGCCCCTCCACTGGGGTGGGCACTGAAGCTTTCTTT
CASSPSTGVGTEAFF
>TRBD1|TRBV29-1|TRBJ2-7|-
TGCAGCGTTAGGGGGCGGACAGGGGCCTACGAGCAGTACTTC
CSVRGRTGAYEQYF
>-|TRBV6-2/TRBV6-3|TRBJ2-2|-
TGTGCCAGCAGTTGGGACCCGAACACCGGGGAGCTGTTTTTT
CASSWDPNTGELFF
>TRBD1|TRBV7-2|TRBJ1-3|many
TGTGCCAGCAGCGAAAACAGGGGAGGCGGAAACACCATATATTTT
CASSENRGGGNTIYF
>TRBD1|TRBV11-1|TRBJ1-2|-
TGTGCCAGCAGCCCCGACAGGGGTCAGTTTTTTAAGAACTATGGCTACACCTTC
CASSPDRGQFFKNYGYTF
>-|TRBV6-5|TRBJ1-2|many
TGTGCCAGCAGTTTCGGACGGCGATACTCCTATGGCTACACCTTC
CASSFGRRYSYGYTF
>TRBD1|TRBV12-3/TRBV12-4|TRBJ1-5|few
TGTGCCAGCGGACAGGTCGGCCAGCCCCAGCATTTT
CASGQVGQPQHF
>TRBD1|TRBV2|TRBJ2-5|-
TGTGCCAGCAGTCTGGACAGGGGTGAAGGAGAGACCCAGTACTTC
CASSLDRGEGETQYF
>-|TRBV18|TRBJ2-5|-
TGTGCCAGCTCACCGATTCGGGCCAACCAAGAGACCCAGTACTTC
CASSPIRANQETQYF
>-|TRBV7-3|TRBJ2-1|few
TGTGCCAGCAGCGACCACCAGCGGGCTTACAATGAGCAGTTCTTC
CASSDHQRAYNEQFF
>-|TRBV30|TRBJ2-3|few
TGTGCCTGGGGAGGGGACGGCACAGATACGCAGTATTTT
CAWGGDGTDTQYF